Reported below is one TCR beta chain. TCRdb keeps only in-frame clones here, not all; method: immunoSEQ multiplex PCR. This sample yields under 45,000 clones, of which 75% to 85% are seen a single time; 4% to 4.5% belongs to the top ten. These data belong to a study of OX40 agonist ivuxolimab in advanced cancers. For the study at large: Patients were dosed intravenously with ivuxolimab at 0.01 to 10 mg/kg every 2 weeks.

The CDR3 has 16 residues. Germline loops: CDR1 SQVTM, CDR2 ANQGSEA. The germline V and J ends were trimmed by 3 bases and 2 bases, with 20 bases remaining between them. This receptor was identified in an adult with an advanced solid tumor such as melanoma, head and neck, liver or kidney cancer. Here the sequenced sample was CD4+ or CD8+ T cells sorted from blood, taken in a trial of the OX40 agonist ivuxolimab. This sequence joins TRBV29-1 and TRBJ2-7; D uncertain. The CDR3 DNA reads TGCAGCGTTGAGGAAGTCGGCAGAGCGCTCACCTACGAGCAGTACTTC. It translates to CSVEEVGRALTYEQYF.